This TCR beta chain was obtained from a study of PD-1 blockade in mismatch repair-deficient tumors (dated by TCRdb to the late 2010s). Background on the whole study: Between late 2013 and September 2016, the trial enrolled 70 to 100 consecutive patients with about twelve mismatch repair-deficient cancer types, every one of whom had been previously treated and was progressing. Tumor-associated T cell clones in the peripheral blood of patients responding to PD-1 blockade were tracked using deep sequencing of TCR CDR3 regions. What the work shows at the level of the full study, not this receptor alone: After pembrolizumab, tumor-resident clones, which were often undetectable in blood before treatment, expanded rapidly and then contracted, generally ahead of radiologic responses.

Libraries came from the immunoSEQ multiplex PCR assay. This immuneACCESS table, as held by TCRdb, lists in-frame sequences with V and J called but not all clones. Of the missing ones, under half trace to an unresolved V gene in checked studies; the others have no known cause. The sample includes about 100,000 clones, with over 75% observed a single time. The top ten constitute around 6.5% of the sample. Comment on this clone: Its antigen has not been determined. Base quality data are lacking; no much larger clone is found one base away.

Mismatch repair deficiency in every enrolled patient was established by polymerase chain reaction or immunohistochemistry. TCR sequencing was carried out for three patients who responded to pembrolizumab therapy. The phase II trial prospectively evaluated PD-1 blockade with pembrolizumab in advanced mismatch repair-deficient cancers, independent of tissue of origin. Peripheral blood T cell samples were collected serially, before PD-1 blockade began and at several time points afterward. Blood sampling time points were reported as weeks after the first dose of pembrolizumab. The CDR3 numbers 14 residues from cysteine through phenylalanine. Only the CDR3 part of the read is kept: 42 bases, read in frame from the first base. Looking up the germline V gene yields CDR1 SGDLS and CDR2 YYNGEE. V ends up 4 bases short and J 15 bases short, with an unmatched junction base count of 16.

The input for sequencing was peripheral blood, taken 35 to 37 weeks after starting pembrolizumab. This TCR was recovered from an adult with mismatch repair-deficient cancer. The chain joins TRBV9 to TRBJ2-1; TRBD2 lines up with 7 middle nucleotides. The CDR3 reads CASSPGRGSRWGFF. Read as DNA, the sequence is TGTGCCAGCAGCCCGGGGCGCGGGAGTAGGTGGGGGTTCTTC.